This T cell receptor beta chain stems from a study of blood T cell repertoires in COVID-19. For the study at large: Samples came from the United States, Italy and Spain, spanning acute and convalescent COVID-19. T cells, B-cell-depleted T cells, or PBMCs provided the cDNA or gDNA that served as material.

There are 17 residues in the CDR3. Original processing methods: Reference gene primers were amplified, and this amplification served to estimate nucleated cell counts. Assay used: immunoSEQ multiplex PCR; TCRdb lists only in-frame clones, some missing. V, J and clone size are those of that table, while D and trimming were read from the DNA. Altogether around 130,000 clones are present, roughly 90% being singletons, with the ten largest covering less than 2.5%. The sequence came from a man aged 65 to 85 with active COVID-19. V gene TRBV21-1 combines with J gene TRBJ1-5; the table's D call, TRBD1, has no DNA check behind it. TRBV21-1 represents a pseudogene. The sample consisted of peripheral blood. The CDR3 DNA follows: TGTGCCACCAAGATTGACAGGGGGACCGGTGGTGGTCAGCCCCAGCATTTT. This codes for CATKIDRGTGGGQPQHF.